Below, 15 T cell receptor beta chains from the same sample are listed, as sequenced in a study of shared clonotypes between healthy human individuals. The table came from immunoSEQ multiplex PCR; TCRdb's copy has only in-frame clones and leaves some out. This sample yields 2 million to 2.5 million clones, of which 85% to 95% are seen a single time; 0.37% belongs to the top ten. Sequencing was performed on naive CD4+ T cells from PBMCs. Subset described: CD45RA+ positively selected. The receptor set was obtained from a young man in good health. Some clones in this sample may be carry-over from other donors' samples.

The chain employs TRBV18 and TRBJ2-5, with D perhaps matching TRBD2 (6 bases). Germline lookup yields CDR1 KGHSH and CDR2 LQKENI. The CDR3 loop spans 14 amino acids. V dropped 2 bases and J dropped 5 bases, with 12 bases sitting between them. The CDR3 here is CASSPGPSVETQYF. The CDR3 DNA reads TGTGCCAGCTCACCAGGCCCTAGCGTGGAGACCCAGTACTTC.

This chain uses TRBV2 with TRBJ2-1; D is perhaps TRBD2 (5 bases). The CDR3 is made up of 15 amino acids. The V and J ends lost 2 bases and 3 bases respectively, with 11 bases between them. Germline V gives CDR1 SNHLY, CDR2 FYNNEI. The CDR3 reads CASSEKGRFYNEQFF. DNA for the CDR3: TGTGCCAGCAGTGAAAAAGGGAGATTCTACAATGAGCAGTTCTTC.

The CDR3 bases are TGTGCCATCAGGAACGGGACTGTAAACAATGAGCAGTTCTTC. It is translated as CAIRNGTVNNEQFF. The V gene is TRBV10-3, the J gene TRBJ2-1, with D possibly matching TRBD2 (6 bases). V lost 6 bases and J lost 5, with 14 bases in between. Germline loops: CDR1 ENHRY, CDR2 SYGVKD. The CDR3 consists of 14 residues.

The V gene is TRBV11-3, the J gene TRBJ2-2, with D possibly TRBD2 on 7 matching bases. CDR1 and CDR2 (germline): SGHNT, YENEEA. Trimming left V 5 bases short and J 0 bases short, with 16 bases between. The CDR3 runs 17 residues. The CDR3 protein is CASSHPRGGPNTGELFF. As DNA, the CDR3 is TGTGCCAGCAGCCATCCTAGGGGGGGCCCGAACACCGGGGAGCTGTTTTTT.

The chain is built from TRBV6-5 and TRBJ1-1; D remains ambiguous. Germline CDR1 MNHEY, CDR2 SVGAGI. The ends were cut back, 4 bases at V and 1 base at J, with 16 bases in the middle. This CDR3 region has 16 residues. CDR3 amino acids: CASSSWLTRENTEAFF. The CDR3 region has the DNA TGTGCCAGCAGTTCATGGCTGACACGGGAGAACACTGAAGCTTTCTTT.

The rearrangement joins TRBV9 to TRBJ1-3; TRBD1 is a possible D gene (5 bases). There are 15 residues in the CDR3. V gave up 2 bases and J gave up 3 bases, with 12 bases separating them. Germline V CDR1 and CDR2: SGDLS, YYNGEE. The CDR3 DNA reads TGTGCCAGCAGCGTTGGGGCCCAGTTTGGAAACACCATATATTTT. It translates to CASSVGAQFGNTIYF. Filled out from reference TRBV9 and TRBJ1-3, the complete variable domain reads DSGVTQTPKHLITATGQRVTLRCSPRSGDLSVYWYQQSLDQGLQFLIQYYNGEERAKGNILERFSAQQFPDLHSELNLSSLELGDSALYFCASSVGAQFGNTIYFGEGSWLTVV.

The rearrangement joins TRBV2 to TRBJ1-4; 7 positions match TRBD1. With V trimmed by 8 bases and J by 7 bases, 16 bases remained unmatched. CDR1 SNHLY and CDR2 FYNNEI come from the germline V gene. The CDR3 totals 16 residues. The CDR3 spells CASREAHRGRGEKLFF. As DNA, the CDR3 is TGTGCCAGCCGCGAGGCCCACAGGGGCCGCGGTGAAAAACTGTTTTTT.

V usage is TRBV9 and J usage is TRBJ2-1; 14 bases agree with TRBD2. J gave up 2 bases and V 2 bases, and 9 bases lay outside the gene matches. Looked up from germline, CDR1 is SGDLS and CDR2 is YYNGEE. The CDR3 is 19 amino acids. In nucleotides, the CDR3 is TGTGCCAGCAGCGTGGCCGGGACTAGCGGGAGAACCCCCTACAATGAGCAGTTCTTC. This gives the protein CASSVAGTSGRTPYNEQFF.

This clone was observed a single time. The CDR3 sequence: CASSEWTGASYEQYF. As DNA, the CDR3 is TGTGCCAGCTCAGAGTGGACAGGGGCATCCTACGAGCAGTACTTC. The chain combines TRBV18 with TRBJ2-7; 9 bases are a match to TRBD1. The length of the CDR3 is 15 residues. In germline, CDR1 is KGHSH, CDR2 LQKENI. With 5 bases clipped from V and 1 base from J, the junction kept 6 bases outside the gene matches.

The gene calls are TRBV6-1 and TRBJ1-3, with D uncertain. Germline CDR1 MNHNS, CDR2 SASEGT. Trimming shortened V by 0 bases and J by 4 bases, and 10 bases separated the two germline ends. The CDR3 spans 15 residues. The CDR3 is CASSEAAAGGNTIYF. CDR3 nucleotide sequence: TGTGCCAGCAGTGAAGCGGCAGCTGGAGGAAACACCATATATTTT.

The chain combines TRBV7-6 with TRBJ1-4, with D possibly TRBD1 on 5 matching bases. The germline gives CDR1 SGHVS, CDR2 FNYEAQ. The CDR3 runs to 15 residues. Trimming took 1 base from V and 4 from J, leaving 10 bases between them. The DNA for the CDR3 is TGTGCCAGCAGCTTAGGAGGGGCGCGTAATGAAAAACTGTTTTTT. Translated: CASSLGGARNEKLFF.

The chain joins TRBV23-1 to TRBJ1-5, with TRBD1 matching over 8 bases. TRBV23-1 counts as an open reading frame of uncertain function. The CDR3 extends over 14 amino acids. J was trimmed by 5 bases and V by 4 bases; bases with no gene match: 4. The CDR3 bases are TGCGCCAGCAGTCGGGCGGACAGGGATCAGCCCCAGCATTTT. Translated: CASSRADRDQPQHF.

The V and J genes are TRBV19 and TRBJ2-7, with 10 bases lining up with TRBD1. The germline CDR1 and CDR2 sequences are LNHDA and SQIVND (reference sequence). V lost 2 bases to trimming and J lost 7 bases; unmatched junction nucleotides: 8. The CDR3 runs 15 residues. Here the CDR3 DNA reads TGTGCCAGTAGTATAATTAGACAGGGGGCGCGTGAGCAGTACTTC. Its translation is CASSIIRQGAREQYF. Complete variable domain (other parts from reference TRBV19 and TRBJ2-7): DGGITQSPKYLFRKEGQNVTLSCEQNLNHDAMYWYRQDPGQGLRLIYYSQIVNDFQKGDIAEGYSVSREKKESFPLTVTSAQKNPTAFYLCASSIIRQGAREQYFGPGTRLTVT.

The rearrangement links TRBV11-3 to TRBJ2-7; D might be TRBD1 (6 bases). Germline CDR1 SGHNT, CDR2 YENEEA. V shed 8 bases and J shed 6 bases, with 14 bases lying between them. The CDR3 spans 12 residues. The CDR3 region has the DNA TGTGCCAGCGGACATTCCAGGGGCGAGCAGTACTTC. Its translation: CASGHSRGEQYF.

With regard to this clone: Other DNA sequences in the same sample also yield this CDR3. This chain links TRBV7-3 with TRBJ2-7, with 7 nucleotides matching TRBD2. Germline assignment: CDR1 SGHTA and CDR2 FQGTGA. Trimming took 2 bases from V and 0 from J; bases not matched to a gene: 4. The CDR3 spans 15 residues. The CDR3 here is CASSLVGGSSYEQYF. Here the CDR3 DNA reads TGTGCCAGCAGCTTAGTGGGCGGGAGCTCCTACGAGCAGTACTTC.